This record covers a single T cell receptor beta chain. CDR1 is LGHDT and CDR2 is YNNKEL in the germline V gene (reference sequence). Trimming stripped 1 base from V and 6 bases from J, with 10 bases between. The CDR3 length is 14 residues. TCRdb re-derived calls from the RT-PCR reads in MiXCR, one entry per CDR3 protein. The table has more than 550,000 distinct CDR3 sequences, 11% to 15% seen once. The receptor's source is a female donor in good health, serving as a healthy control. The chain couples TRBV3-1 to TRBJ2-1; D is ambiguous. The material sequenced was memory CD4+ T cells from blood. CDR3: CASSQVRGSNEQFF. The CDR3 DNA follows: TGTGCCAGCAGCCAAGTCCGCGGCAGCAATGAGCAGTTCTTC.